Following are 32 T cell receptor beta chains from one sample sequenced in a study of blood T cell repertoires in COVID-19. Sequenced by immunoSEQ multiplex PCR; TCRdb stores in-frame clones only, minus some. This table has about 81,000 clones, approximately 91% appearing once. Sequences were obtained from peripheral blood. The receptors shown here come from a man in his 70s with active or convalescent COVID-19.

The chain carries TRBV7-9 and TRBJ1-3, with unresolved D. Per the germline V gene, CDR1 is SEHNR and CDR2 is FQNEAQ (reference sequence). V was cut by 5 bases and J by 0 bases, with 5 bases left in between. CDR3 length equals 13 residues. DNA for the CDR3: TGTGCCAGCAGCCGTAACTCTGGAAACACCATATATTTT. Translation gives CASSRNSGNTIYF. Variable domain in full (rest from reference TRBV7-9 and TRBJ1-3): DTGVSQNPRHKITKRGQNVTFRCDPISEHNRLYWYRQTLGQGPEFLTYFQNEAQLEKSRLLSDRFSAERPKGSFSTLEIQRTEQGDSAMYLCASSRNSGNTIYFGEGSWLTVV.

The V gene is TRBV20-1, the J gene TRBJ1-1, with a tentative D call TRBD1 (5 bases). The CDR3 is 11 amino acids. Trimming stripped 6 bases from V and 5 bases from J, with 10 bases between. CDR1 DFQATT and CDR2 SNEGSKA come from the germline V gene (reference sequence). CDR3 in DNA: TGCAGTGCCGAGAAGGGGACTGAAGCTTTCTTT. Amino acids: CSAEKGTEAFF.

The genes are TRBV7-2 and TRBJ1-5, with 10 positions matching TRBD1. V lost 3 bases to trimming and J lost 9 bases; unmatched junction nucleotides: 5. Germline lookup yields CDR1 SGHTA and CDR2 FQGNSA. The CDR3 loop spans 14 amino acids. CDR3 protein: CASSLDRGAAPQHF. CDR3 nucleotides: TGTGCCAGCAGCTTGGACAGGGGGGCGGCGCCCCAGCATTTT.

The CDR3 sequence is CASSQDIRGNQPQHF. In nucleotides, the CDR3 is TGCGCCAGCAGCCAGGACATTCGGGGCAATCAGCCCCAGCATTTT. This sequence joins TRBV4-3 and TRBJ1-5, with D possibly TRBD1 on 5 matching bases. V was clipped by 3 bases and J by 2 bases, with 11 bases between them. This CDR3 has 15 amino acids. From germline, CDR1 is LGHNA and CDR2 YSLEER.

V is TRBV6-1 and J is TRBJ1-2; D is uncertain. CDR3 length: 14 amino acids. Germline assignment: CDR1 MNHNS and CDR2 SASEGT. The V and J ends lost 2 bases and 1 base respectively, with 8 bases between them. CDR3 loop: CASSEYYSNYGYTF. The CDR3 DNA sequence: TGTGCCAGCAGTGAATATTACAGTAACTATGGCTACACCTTC.

The chain is built from TRBV2 and TRBJ2-7; tentative D call: TRBD1 (7 bases). This CDR3 spans 12 amino acids. V lost 6 bases, J lost 7 bases, and 13 bases lay in between. Germline CDR1 is SNHLY and CDR2 is FYNNEI. The CDR3 DNA follows: TGTGCCAGCAGGCAGGGGGAGGAGGAGCAGTACTTC. This translates into CASRQGEEEQYF.

This chain uses TRBV2 with TRBJ2-1; D gene ambiguous. Trimming took off 9 bases at V and 0 bases at J, with 9 bases between the two ends. This CDR3 has 13 amino acids. The germline CDR1 and CDR2 sequences are SNHLY and FYNNEI. The CDR3 DNA follows: TGTGCCAGTCGGCAGGACTCCTACAATGAGCAGTTCTTC. This translates into CASRQDSYNEQFF.

The chain combines TRBV2 with TRBJ2-3, with TRBD2 identical over 13 bases. This CDR3 comprises 15 residues. Germline V lookup: CDR1 SNHLY, CDR2 FYNNEI. V dropped 8 bases and J dropped 3; count of bases not matched to a gene: 5. The DNA for the CDR3 is TGTGCCAGCGGCGGACTAGCGGGGGATACAGATACGCAGTATTTT. This translates into CASGGLAGDTDTQYF.

J is TRBJ1-2 and V is TRBV19; the match to TRBD1 covers 7 bases. This CDR3 comprises 15 residues. CDR1 and CDR2 from the germline V gene are LNHDA and SQIVND (reference sequence). Trimming cost V 2 bases and J 2 bases; bases outside gene matches: 5. CDR3 nucleotide sequence: TGTGCCAGTAGTATAATAGGACAGGAAAACTATGGCTACACCTTC. This sequence encodes CASSIIGQENYGYTF.

The chain links TRBV18 to TRBJ2-5; the D gene is possibly TRBD2 (6 bases). The CDR3 totals 14 residues. Per the germline V gene, CDR1 is KGHSH and CDR2 is LQKENI. V shed 2 bases and J shed 4 bases, with 11 bases lying between them. The CDR3: CASSPRRVGETQYF. CDR3 in DNA: TGTGCCAGCTCACCAAGGAGGGTTGGAGAGACCCAGTACTTC.

The gene calls are TRBV19 and TRBJ2-1; TRBD2 agrees at 14 bases. CDR1 LNHDA and CDR2 SQIVND come from the germline V gene (reference sequence). The V and J ends lost 8 bases and 0 bases, in that order; junction bases with no gene match: 6. The CDR3 totals 17 residues. This CDR3 reads CASERTSGGTSYNEQFF. The CDR3 region has the DNA TGTGCCAGTGAGAGGACTAGCGGGGGGACCTCCTACAATGAGCAGTTCTTC.

This clone was seen only once. The J gene is TRBJ2-5, the V gene TRBV27, with a possible D match to TRBD2 (5 bases). V was trimmed by 0 bases and J by 6 bases, leaving 17 bases between them. The CDR3 loop spans 16 amino acids. Germline CDR1 reads MNHEY; CDR2 reads SMNVEV (reference sequence). DNA of the CDR3: TGTGCCAGCAGTTTATCGAAATTGCTAGCAGTCAAGACCCAGTACTTC. Encoded protein: CASSLSKLLAVKTQYF.

CDR3 DNA sequence: TGTGCCTGGAGTACGGGGGGTGACTATGGCTACACCTTC. This gives the protein CAWSTGGDYGYTF. The V gene is TRBV30, the J gene TRBJ1-2; D is perhaps TRBD1 (5 bases). Germline values: CDR1 GTSNPN, CDR2 SVGIG (reference sequence). The CDR3 spans 13 residues. Trimming left V 2 bases short and J 3 bases short, with 10 bases between.

The chain joins TRBV28 to TRBJ1-5; TRBD1 aligns across 9 bases. The length of the CDR3 is 15 residues. V shed 5 bases and J 4 bases; nucleotides not matched to a gene: 6. Germline V gene data show CDR1 as MDHEN and CDR2 as SYDVKM. The CDR3 loop is CASSPGDRENQPQHF. The DNA for the CDR3 is TGTGCCAGCAGTCCTGGGGACAGGGAAAATCAGCCCCAGCATTTT.

V is TRBV30 and J is TRBJ1-4; TRBD1 matches 11 bases. This CDR3 is 13 amino acids long. Trimming removed 5 bases from V and 10 bases from J; junction bases left unmatched: 6. Per germline, CDR1 GTSNPN and CDR2 SVGIG (reference sequence). CDR3 protein: CAWAGTGGGKLFF. The CDR3 bases are TGTGCCTGGGCCGGGACAGGGGGTGGAAAACTGTTTTTT.

The gene calls are TRBV4-3 and TRBJ1-2; a possible D gene is TRBD1 (6 bases). Germline CDR1 LGHNA, CDR2 YSLEER. Trimming removed 1 base at V and 8 bases at J, with 17 bases between. CDR3 size: 15 residues. The CDR3, as DNA: TGCGCCAGCAGCCAAGTTTACAGGGACTATGGAGGCTACACCTTC. Amino acid sequence: CASSQVYRDYGGYTF.

The chain links TRBV7-8 to TRBJ2-3, with TRBD1 identical over 10 bases. Losses at the gene ends were 4 bases for V and 4 bases for J; bases not matched to a gene: 5. Germline loops: CDR1 SGHVS, CDR2 FQNEAQ. The CDR3 sequence is 15 residues long. CDR3 DNA sequence: TGTGCCAGCAGCTCAGGGACAGGGGTGGCAGATACGCAGTATTTT. Amino acid sequence: CASSSGTGVADTQYF.

The CDR3 loop is CASSQEGRPTSDEKLFF. The CDR3 nucleotides are TGTGCCAGCAGCCAAGAAGGGAGGCCAACCTCGGATGAAAAACTGTTTTTT. The chain employs TRBV3-1 (or the pseudogene TRBV3-2) and TRBJ1-4; D is ambiguous. V was clipped by 0 bases and J by 6 bases, with 17 bases between them. The CDR3 runs 17 residues. The germline gives CDR1 LGHDT, CDR2 YNNKEL (reference sequence).

V gene TRBV5-1 combines with J gene TRBJ2-7; 7 bases are a match to TRBD1. Trimming removed 4 bases from V and 3 bases from J; junction bases left unmatched: 10. The CDR3 has 15 residues. CDR1 is SGHRS, CDR2 YFSETQ, per germline. This CDR3 reads CASSPWTGMNYEQYF. DNA for the CDR3: TGCGCCAGCAGCCCCTGGACAGGAATGAACTACGAGCAGTACTTC.

The chain recombines TRBV5-4 with TRBJ2-7, with D perhaps matching TRBD2 (6 bases). The V and J ends lost 4 bases and 0 bases respectively, with 11 bases between them. Per the germline V gene, CDR1 is SGHNT and CDR2 is YYREEE (reference sequence). The CDR3 loop spans 14 amino acids. The CDR3 is CASSPSGDSYEQYF. The CDR3 DNA sequence: TGTGCCAGCAGCCCCTCGGGGGACTCCTACGAGCAGTACTTC.

This clone showed up just once. The V call is TRBV7-2, the J call TRBJ2-1; the D gene is possibly TRBD2 (7 bases). Germline CDR1 is SGHTA and CDR2 is FQGNSA. The CDR3 is made up of 16 amino acids. The ends were cut back, 1 base at V and 4 bases at J, with 14 bases in the middle. The CDR3 DNA reads TGTGCCAGCAGCTTAGTGGGCGGGGGCCGGTACAATGAGCAGTTCTTC. This translates into CASSLVGGGRYNEQFF.

The rearrangement links TRBV3-1 (or the pseudogene TRBV3-2) to TRBJ1-1; TRBD1 is a possible D gene (6 bases). V was shortened by 4 bases and J by 0 bases, with 9 bases between the two germline ends. Germline V gene data show CDR1 as LGHDT and CDR2 as YNNKEL (reference sequence). The CDR3 is made up of 14 amino acids. The CDR3 is CASSRTALNTEAFF. In DNA form, the CDR3 reads TGTGCCAGCAGCCGGACAGCCCTGAACACTGAAGCTTTCTTT.

V and J are TRBV6-5 and TRBJ1-3; 8 bases agree with TRBD1. The CDR3 loop spans 15 amino acids. With 0 bases clipped from V and 4 bases from J, the junction kept 2 bases outside the gene matches. CDR1 is MNHEY, CDR2 SVGAGI, per germline. The CDR3 region is CASSYSRTGGNTIYF. Written as DNA, the CDR3 is TGTGCCAGCAGTTACTCTAGGACAGGGGGAAACACCATATATTTT.

The J gene is TRBJ2-5, the V gene TRBV9; 7 positions agree with TRBD1. V lost 4 bases, J lost 5 bases, and 8 bases stayed unmatched. The CDR3 length is 14 residues. Per germline, CDR1 SGDLS and CDR2 YYNGEE. The CDR3 reads CASSPADREETQYF. The CDR3 bases are TGTGCCAGCAGCCCTGCTGACAGGGAGGAGACCCAGTACTTC.

The genes are TRBV5-1 and TRBJ1-6; TRBD1 is a possible D gene (6 bases). V lost 7 bases, J lost 14 bases, and 25 bases lay in between. The CDR3 length is 15 residues. Germline CDR1 is SGHRS and CDR2 is YFSETQ. CDR3 nucleotide sequence: TGCGCCAGCTCGCCCGGTGGCAGGGGCTTTGTTACCCTCCACTTT. Translated, it gives CASSPGGRGFVTLHF.

The chain recombines TRBV6-5 with TRBJ1-5; D perhaps matches TRBD1 (5 bases). V shed 8 bases and J shed 0 bases, with 14 bases lying between them. CDR1 is MNHEY and CDR2 is SVGAGI in the germline V gene. The CDR3 runs to 15 residues. As DNA, the CDR3 is TGTGCCAGCGAAAAGGGGCCTTATAGCAATCAGCCCCAGCATTTT. It encodes CASEKGPYSNQPQHF.

The gene calls are TRBV5-5 and TRBJ1-1; a possible D gene is TRBD1 (6 bases). The germline V and J ends were trimmed by 0 bases and 8 bases, with 14 bases remaining between them. The CDR3 spans 14 residues. CDR1 SGHKS and CDR2 YYEKEE come from the germline V gene (reference sequence). CDR3 protein: CASSLGGQRGEAFF. CDR3 sequence (DNA): TGTGCCAGCAGCTTGGGAGGACAGCGGGGCGAAGCTTTCTTT.

The V gene is TRBV10-2, the J gene TRBJ1-2, with 9 bases aligning to TRBD1. The CDR3 consists of 16 residues. CDR1 is WSHSY and CDR2 is SAAADI in the germline V gene. Trimming removed 4 bases from V and 3 bases from J; junction bases left unmatched: 9. The CDR3 sequence: CASSGPWTGVYYGYTF. The CDR3 bases are TGCGCCAGCAGTGGTCCTTGGACAGGGGTTTACTATGGCTACACCTTC.

This chain links TRBV11-2 with TRBJ1-5; D is ambiguous. This CDR3 has 15 residues. Trimming removed 0 bases at V and 1 base at J, with 7 bases between. The V gene's germline CDR1 is SGHAT and CDR2 FQNNGV. CDR3 loop: CASSLDTGSNQPQHF. CDR3 in DNA: TGTGCCAGCAGCTTAGACACCGGGAGCAATCAGCCCCAGCATTTT.

The chain's CDR3 is CASSRTPAVSGNTIYF. The CDR3, as DNA: TGTGCCAGCAGCCGTACTCCAGCGGTCTCTGGAAACACCATATATTTT. V and J are TRBV27 and TRBJ1-3; no clear D. Germline loops: CDR1 MNHEY, CDR2 SMNVEV (reference sequence). CDR3 length: 16 amino acids. Between the trimmed V and J ends, which lost 6 bases and 0 bases, there was a span of 15 bases.

Regarding this clone: The sample has other DNA sequences that encode this CDR3 too. The chain couples TRBV12-3 or TRBV12-4 to TRBJ1-2; D possibly corresponds to TRBD1 (5 bases). The ends were cut back, 1 base at V and 2 bases at J, with 5 bases in the middle. The CDR3 consists of 13 residues. Written as DNA, the CDR3 is TGTGCCAGCAGTTTAGGACAGAACTATGGCTACACCTTC. It translates to CASSLGQNYGYTF.

V is TRBV19 and J is TRBJ2-7, with 9 bases that match TRBD1. V shed 1 base and J 2 bases; nucleotides not matched to a gene: 6. CDR1 and CDR2 from the germline V gene are LNHDA and SQIVND (reference sequence). This CDR3 region has 16 residues. In DNA, the CDR3 is TGTGCCAGTAGTATAGGCCCGGGACAGGGAACCTACGAGCAGTACTTC. This sequence encodes CASSIGPGQGTYEQYF.